One sample yielded the 2 T cell receptor beta chains listed below, sequenced in a study of HIV-infected patients and healthy controls. TCRdb itself ran the 5' RACE reads through MiXCR, one entry per CDR3 protein. The sample lists 55,000 to 70,000 distinct CDR3 sequences; roughly a fifth were seen once. Sequencing was done on a sample of CD4+ T cells from blood. Every receptor here comes from a human donor in good health.

This clonotype was seen repeatedly, ten times or more. This rearrangement joins TRBV28 to TRBJ1-2; D is perhaps TRBD1 (6 bases). Germline V CDR1 and CDR2: MDHEN, SYDVKM. This CDR3 region has 13 residues. Trimming took off 5 bases at V and 2 bases at J, with 9 bases between the two ends. CDR3 bases: TGTGCCAGCAGTCCCGGGACAAACTATGGCTACACCTTC. Translated, it gives CASSPGTNYGYTF.

This clonotype showed up just a few times. The rearrangement uses TRBV19 and TRBJ1-3, with D possibly TRBD1 on 5 matching bases. Trimming cost V 6 bases and J 0 bases, with 15 bases left between them. The V gene's germline CDR1 is LNHDA and CDR2 SQIVND (reference sequence). The CDR3 has 16 residues. CDR3 bases: TGTGCCAGTAGCTTTACAGGAGTCTTCTCTGGAAACACCATATATTTT. Translating gives CASSFTGVFSGNTIYF.